This T cell receptor (beta chain) was sequenced for a study of OX40 agonist ivuxolimab in advanced cancers. Study information: It was permissible to have had prior anti-PD-1, anti-PD-L1 or anti-CTLA-4 therapy, and around 43% had some.

Points on this clone: Antigen specificity is unknown.

The germline V gene has CDR1 SGHAT and CDR2 FQNNGV. The CDR3 runs to 15 residues. Trimming cost V 3 bases and J 4 bases, with 12 bases left between them. Method: immunoSEQ multiplex PCR; TCRdb's copy keeps in-frame clones and lacks some. The sample carries about 83,000 clones, about 86% recorded once. Study conclusions and caveats: The work left the antigen specificity of expanded peripheral T cells undetermined. Both CD4+ and CD8+ T cell populations in blood had undergone clonal expansion by week 6 at 0.1 to 3.0 mg/kg.

This TCR came from an adult with an advanced solid tumor such as melanoma, head and neck, liver or kidney cancer. The sequences come from CD4+ or CD8+ T cells sorted from blood, collected in a trial of the OX40 agonist ivuxolimab. The rearrangement uses TRBV11-2 and TRBJ2-2, with D unclear. CDR3 bases: TGTGCCAGCAGCTTTGGGGTGTCGAGCACCGGGGAGCTGTTTTTT. Its protein is CASSFGVSSTGELFF.